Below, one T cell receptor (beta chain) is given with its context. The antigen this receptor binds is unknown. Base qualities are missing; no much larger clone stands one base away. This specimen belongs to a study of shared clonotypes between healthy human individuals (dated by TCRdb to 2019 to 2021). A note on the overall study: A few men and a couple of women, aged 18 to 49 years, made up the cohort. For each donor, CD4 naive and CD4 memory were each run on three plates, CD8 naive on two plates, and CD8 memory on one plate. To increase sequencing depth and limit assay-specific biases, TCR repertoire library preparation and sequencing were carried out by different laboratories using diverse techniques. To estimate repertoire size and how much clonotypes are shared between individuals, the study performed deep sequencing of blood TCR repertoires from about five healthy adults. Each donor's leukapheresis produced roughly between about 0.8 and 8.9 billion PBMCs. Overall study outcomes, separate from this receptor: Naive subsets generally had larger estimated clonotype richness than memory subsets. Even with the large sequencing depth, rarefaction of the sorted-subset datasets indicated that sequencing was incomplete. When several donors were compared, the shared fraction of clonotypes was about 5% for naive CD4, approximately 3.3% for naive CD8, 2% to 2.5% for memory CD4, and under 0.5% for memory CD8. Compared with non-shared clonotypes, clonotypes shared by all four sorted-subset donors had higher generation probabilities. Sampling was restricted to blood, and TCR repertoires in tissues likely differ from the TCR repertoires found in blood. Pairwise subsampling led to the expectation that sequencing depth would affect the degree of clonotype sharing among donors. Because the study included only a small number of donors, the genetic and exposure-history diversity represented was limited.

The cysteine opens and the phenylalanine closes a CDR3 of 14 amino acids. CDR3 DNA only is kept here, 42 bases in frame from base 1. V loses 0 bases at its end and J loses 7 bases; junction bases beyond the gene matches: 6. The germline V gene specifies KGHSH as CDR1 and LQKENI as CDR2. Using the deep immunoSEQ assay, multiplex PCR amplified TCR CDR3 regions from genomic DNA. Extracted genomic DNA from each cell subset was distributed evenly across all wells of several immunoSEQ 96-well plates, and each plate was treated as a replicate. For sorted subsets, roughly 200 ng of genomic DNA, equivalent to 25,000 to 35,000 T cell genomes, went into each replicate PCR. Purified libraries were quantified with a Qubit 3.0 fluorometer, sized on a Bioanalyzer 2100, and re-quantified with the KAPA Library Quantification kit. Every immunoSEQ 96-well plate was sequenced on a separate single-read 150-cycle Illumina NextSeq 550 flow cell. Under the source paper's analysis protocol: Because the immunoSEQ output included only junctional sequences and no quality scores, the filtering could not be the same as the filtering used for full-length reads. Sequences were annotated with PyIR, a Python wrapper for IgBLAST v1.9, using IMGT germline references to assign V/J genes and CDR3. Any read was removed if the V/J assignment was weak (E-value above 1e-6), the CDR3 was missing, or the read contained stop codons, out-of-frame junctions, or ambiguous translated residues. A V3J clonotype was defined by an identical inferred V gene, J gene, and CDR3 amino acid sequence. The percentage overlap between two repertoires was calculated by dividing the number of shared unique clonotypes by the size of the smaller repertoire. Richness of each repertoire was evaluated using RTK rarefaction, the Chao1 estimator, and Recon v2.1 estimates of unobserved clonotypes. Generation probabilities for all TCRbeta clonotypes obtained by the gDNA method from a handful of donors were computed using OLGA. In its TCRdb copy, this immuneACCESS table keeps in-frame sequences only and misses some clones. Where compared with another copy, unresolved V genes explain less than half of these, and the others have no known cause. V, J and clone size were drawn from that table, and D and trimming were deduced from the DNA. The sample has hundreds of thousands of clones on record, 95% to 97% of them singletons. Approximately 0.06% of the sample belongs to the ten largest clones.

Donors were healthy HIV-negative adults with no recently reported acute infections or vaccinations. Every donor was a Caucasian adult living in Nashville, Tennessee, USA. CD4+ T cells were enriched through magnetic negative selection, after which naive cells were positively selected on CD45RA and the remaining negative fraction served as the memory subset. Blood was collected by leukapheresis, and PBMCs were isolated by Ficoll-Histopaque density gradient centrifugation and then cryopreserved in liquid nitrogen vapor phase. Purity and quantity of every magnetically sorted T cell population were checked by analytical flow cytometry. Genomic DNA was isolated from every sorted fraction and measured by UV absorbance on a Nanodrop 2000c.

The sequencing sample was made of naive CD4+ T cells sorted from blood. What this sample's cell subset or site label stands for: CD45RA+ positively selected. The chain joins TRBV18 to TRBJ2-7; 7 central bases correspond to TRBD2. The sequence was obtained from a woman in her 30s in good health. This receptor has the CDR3 CASSPPSGVGEQYF. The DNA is TGTGCCAGCTCACCACCAAGCGGGGTCGGGGAGCAGTACTTC.